A single sample gave rise to the 30 T cell receptor beta chains below, sequenced in a study of beta chain features in type 1 diabetes. Expressed TCRB transcripts got sequenced, as all isolated RNA was reverse transcribed. Method: immunoSEQ multiplex PCR; TCRdb's copy keeps in-frame clones and lacks some. The table lists 860,000 or so clones, 15% to 20% of them singletons. The sample taken for sequencing was naive CD4+ T cells from blood. Receptor source: a woman aged 18-29 years in good health.

V and J are TRBV28 and TRBJ2-3; 9 positions agree with TRBD2. There are 14 residues in the CDR3. J was trimmed by 5 bases and V by 6 bases; bases with no gene match: 6. Germline assignment: CDR1 MDHEN and CDR2 SYDVKM. The CDR3 sequence: CASSQSGRQDTQYF. CDR3 nucleotide sequence: TGTGCCAGCAGCCAGAGCGGGAGGCAAGATACGCAGTATTTT.

The chain uses TRBV15 and TRBJ2-2; 7 bases agree with TRBD1. Germline CDR1 LNHNV, CDR2 YYDKDF (reference sequence). This CDR3 region has 14 residues. Trimming cost V 3 bases and J 6 bases; bases outside gene matches: 4. CDR3 sequence: CATSRTGLAGELFF. For the CDR3, the DNA is TGTGCCACCAGCAGGACAGGGTTGGCCGGGGAGCTGTTTTTT.

This sequence joins TRBV6-4 and TRBJ1-3, with D unclear. Trimming cost V 8 bases and J 2 bases, with 7 bases left between them. Per the germline V gene, CDR1 is MRHNA and CDR2 is SNTAGT. This CDR3 is 12 amino acids long. The CDR3 DNA is TGTGCCAGCGACCAAGCTGGAAACACCATATATTTT. Its protein is CASDQAGNTIYF.

This clone was found a few times. The chain has TRBV7-2 and TRBJ1-5; TRBD1 might be the D (5 bases). Germline values: CDR1 SGHTA, CDR2 FQGNSA. CDR3 size: 13 residues. V lost 5 bases to trimming and J lost 6 bases, with 11 bases between them. This CDR3 is CASSAGMVQPQHF. CDR3 sequence (DNA): TGTGCCAGCAGCGCAGGGATGGTTCAGCCCCAGCATTTT.

V usage is TRBV15 and J usage is TRBJ2-5; no clear D gene. V dropped 2 bases and J dropped 4 bases, with 17 bases sitting between them. Germline V gives CDR1 LNHNV, CDR2 YYDKDF (reference sequence). This CDR3 has 16 residues. CDR3 loop: CATSRPDFDSLETQYF. The CDR3 bases are TGTGCCACCAGCAGACCCGACTTTGACTCCTTAGAGACCCAGTACTTC.

The chain carries TRBV5-6 and TRBJ2-1; unclear D gene. V was shortened by 0 bases and J by 12 bases, with 10 bases between the two germline ends. Germline-derived CDR1 and CDR2 are SGHDT and YYEEEE. The CDR3 has 12 residues. The CDR3 DNA reads TGTGCCAGCAGCTTGGTTGGGATTGGGCAGTTCTTC. Translating it yields CASSLVGIGQFF.

In this sample, this clone turned up a few times. The V gene is TRBV5-4, the J gene TRBJ2-3; D is perhaps TRBD2 (5 bases). V was pared by 5 bases and J by 4 bases, with 11 bases between. Germline-derived CDR1 and CDR2 are SGHNT and YYREEE (reference sequence). The CDR3 loop spans 13 amino acids. The CDR3 nucleotides are TGTGCCAGCAGTCCCAGGACTGCAGATACGCAGTATTTT. Translated: CASSPRTADTQYF.

The rearrangement joins TRBV4-2 to TRBJ2-5, with D possibly TRBD1 on 5 matching bases. With 0 bases removed from V and 0 bases from J, the gap between germline ends came to 11 bases. Germline CDR1 is LGHNA and CDR2 is YNFKEQ. The CDR3 sequence is 16 residues long. CDR3 DNA: TGTGCCAGCAGCCAAGATGGGTACAGGAACCAAGAGACCCAGTACTTC. It translates to CASSQDGYRNQETQYF.

This clone was seen a few times. Additional DNA sequences in this sample encode the identical CDR3. The chain couples TRBV7-9 to TRBJ2-5; D might be TRBD2 (6 bases). The V gene lost 2 bases and the J gene lost 5 bases, with 6 bases spanning the gap. Germline CDR1 and CDR2: SEHNR and FQNEAQ (reference sequence). This CDR3 has 12 amino acids. The CDR3 nucleotides are TGTGCCAGCAGCTTAAGCGGGGAGACCCAGTACTTC. The encoded protein is CASSLSGETQYF.

The J gene is TRBJ2-5, the V gene TRBV11-2, with 7 nucleotides matching TRBD2. Looked up from germline, CDR1 is SGHAT and CDR2 is FQNNGV. V shed 5 bases, J shed 5 bases, and the junction held 17 bases outside the gene matches. CDR3 length: 17 residues. The DNA of the CDR3 is TGTGCCAGCAGCGGCCCCTCCTGGGACTACCGGAGGGAGACCCAGTACTTC. Translating it yields CASSGPSWDYRRETQYF. The full variable domain, in which reference TRBV11-2 and TRBJ2-5 provide the parts outside the CDR3, is EAGVAQSPRYKIIEKRQSVAFWCNPISGHATLYWYQQILGQGPKLLIQFQNNGVVDDSQLPKDRFSAERLKGVDSTLKIQPAKLEDSAVYLCASSGPSWDYRRETQYFGPGTRLLVL.

This clone was counted only a few times. The chain joins TRBV10-3 to TRBJ1-3, with D unclear. The germline V gene encodes CDR1 ENHRY and CDR2 SYGVKD. CDR3 size: 14 residues. Trimming shortened V by 5 bases and J by 0 bases, and 8 bases separated the two germline ends. The CDR3 sequence: CAISPAYSGNTIYF. The CDR3 coding sequence is TGTGCCATCAGTCCAGCGTACTCTGGAAACACCATATATTTT.

This clone was seen only a few times. The V and J genes are TRBV15 and TRBJ2-7; D is uncertain. The CDR3 spans 15 residues. Trimming removed 3 bases from V and 3 bases from J, with 15 bases in between. Germline values: CDR1 LNHNV, CDR2 YYDKDF (reference sequence). DNA of the CDR3: TGTGCCACCAGCAGGGATCCGATTGGCCTCTACGAGCAGTACTTC. This encodes CATSRDPIGLYEQYF.

This chain uses TRBV18 with TRBJ2-1; D is ambiguous. Germline loops: CDR1 KGHSH, CDR2 LQKENI. Trimming shortened V by 3 bases and J by 7 bases, and 10 bases separated the two germline ends. The CDR3 length is 13 residues. CDR3 nucleotides: TGTGCCAGCTCACCGACTGGGTTTAATGAGCAGTTCTTC. Translating it yields CASSPTGFNEQFF.

This clone was seen only a few times. This chain joins TRBV15 and TRBJ2-7; D might be TRBD2 (5 bases). This CDR3 has 14 residues. V dropped 1 base and J dropped 3 bases, with 10 bases sitting between them. Germline V gene lookup returns CDR1 LNHNV and CDR2 YYDKDF (reference sequence). CDR3 residues: CATSRGVSGYEQYF. For the CDR3, the DNA is TGTGCCACCAGCAGAGGGGTGAGCGGCTACGAGCAGTACTTC.

The rearrangement uses TRBV7-2 and TRBJ1-3; D call uncertain. Germline loops: CDR1 SGHTA, CDR2 FQGNSA. This CDR3 is 15 amino acids long. Trimming shortened V by 5 bases and J by 0 bases, and 11 bases separated the two germline ends. CDR3 bases: TGTGCCAGCAGCCTCAGATTTATCTCTGGAAACACCATATATTTT. Protein: CASSLRFISGNTIYF.

This chain uses TRBV6-6 with TRBJ2-2; D gene uncertain. There are 11 residues in the CDR3. Germline lookup yields CDR1 MNHNY and CDR2 SVGAGI (reference sequence). The V and J ends lost 5 bases and 5 bases respectively, with 3 bases between them. CDR3 in amino acids: CASSDTGELFF. CDR3 nucleotide sequence: TGTGCCAGCAGTGATACCGGGGAGCTGTTTTTT.

The CDR3 is CASSPIDGYEQYF. In nucleotides, the CDR3 is TGTGCCAGCTCACCAATAGACGGATACGAGCAGTACTTC. The chain joins TRBV18 to TRBJ2-7; unclear D gene. CDR3 size: 13 residues. Germline V gene lookup returns CDR1 KGHSH and CDR2 LQKENI. Deletions cut 2 bases from V and 4 bases from J, with 9 bases between.

This clone has just a few counts. For the CDR3, the DNA is TGTGCCAGCAGCGTAGAACAGGGGGCGCGAGGCGGGGAGCTGTTTTTT. Its protein product is CASSVEQGARGGELFF. This chain links TRBV9 with TRBJ2-2; TRBD1 aligns across 9 bases. The CDR3 spans 16 residues. V shed 0 bases and J 7 bases; nucleotides not matched to a gene: 7. Germline V gene data show CDR1 as SGDLS and CDR2 as YYNGEE.

This clone was observed a few times. CDR3 DNA: TGTGCCAGCAGAGACGACACCAAGGTCCTCCACTTT. Its translation is CASRDDTKVLHF. The chain joins TRBV6-5 to TRBJ1-6, with D unresolved. V lost 6 bases, J lost 15 bases, and 15 bases lay in between. This CDR3 contains 12 residues. Germline V CDR1 and CDR2: MNHEY, SVGAGI.

This clone turned up a few times. V and J are TRBV4-2 and TRBJ2-7; the match to TRBD1 covers 9 bases. CDR1 is LGHNA and CDR2 is YNFKEQ in the germline V gene. V was clipped by 1 base and J by 4 bases; unmatched bases: 8. The CDR3 totals 16 residues. CDR3 in amino acids: CASSQGPGTGPYEQYF. Written as DNA, the CDR3 is TGTGCCAGCAGCCAAGGGCCCGGGACAGGGCCGTACGAGCAGTACTTC.

The chain recombines TRBV10-2 with TRBJ2-7; D not resolved. This CDR3 has 12 residues. In germline, CDR1 is WSHSY, CDR2 SAAADI. Trimming stripped 6 bases from V and 3 bases from J, with 9 bases between. The CDR3 loop reads CASRNSFYEQYF. CDR3 DNA sequence: TGCGCCAGCAGGAACTCCTTCTACGAGCAGTACTTC.

The V call is TRBV10-3, the J call TRBJ2-5; TRBD1 aligns across 7 bases. The CDR3 has 15 amino acids. J was trimmed by 5 bases and V by 6 bases; bases with no gene match: 12. CDR1 and CDR2 from the germline V gene are ENHRY and SYGVKD. CDR3 in amino acids: CAIRDSRGSGETQYF. In DNA, the CDR3 is TGTGCCATCAGGGATTCCAGGGGGTCGGGGGAGACCCAGTACTTC.

This clone came up a few times. This chain's CDR3 is CASSPLSGQAYEQYF. CDR3 in DNA: TGTGCCAGCTCACCTTTATCCGGACAGGCCTACGAGCAGTACTTC. This chain uses TRBV18 with TRBJ2-7, with 7 bases aligning to TRBD1. The germline gives CDR1 KGHSH, CDR2 LQKENI. The J segment lost 2 bases and the V segment lost 3 bases, leaving 7 bases of the junction unmatched. There are 15 residues in the CDR3.

The chain couples TRBV6-5 to TRBJ2-7; 9 nucleotides line up with TRBD2. Losses at the gene ends were 8 bases for V and 3 bases for J; bases not matched to a gene: 11. This CDR3 spans 15 amino acids. CDR1 is MNHEY, CDR2 SVGAGI, per germline. CDR3 sequence (DNA): TGTGCCAGCGGGTTAGCGGGAGAGGGGGGCTACGAGCAGTACTTC. Amino acids: CASGLAGEGGYEQYF.

The CDR3 reads CASSTNNEQFF. The CDR3 bases are TGTGCCAGCAGCACCAACAATGAGCAGTTCTTC. The gene calls are TRBV21-1 and TRBJ2-1; the table's D gene call, TRBD1, was not cross checked with the DNA. TRBV21-1 is designated a pseudogene. The CDR3 loop spans 11 amino acids.

This chain uses TRBV27 with TRBJ2-1; possibly TRBD1 or TRBD2 for D (5 bases each). Germline V lookup: CDR1 MNHEY, CDR2 SMNVEV (reference sequence). With 8 bases removed from V and 3 bases from J, the gap between germline ends came to 11 bases. This CDR3 is built from 13 residues. The CDR3 DNA reads TGTGCCAGCCGGGACCCCTTCTACAATGAGCAGTTCTTC. Protein sequence: CASRDPFYNEQFF.

This rearrangement joins TRBV4-2 to TRBJ1-2, with a tentative D call TRBD1 (5 bases). CDR1 and CDR2 (germline): LGHNA, YNFKEQ. V gave up 1 base and J gave up 0 bases, with 12 bases separating them. The CDR3 spans 16 residues. CDR3 sequence reads: CASSQVGDSPNYGYTF. The CDR3 DNA follows: TGTGCCAGCAGCCAAGTGGGAGACAGCCCTAACTATGGCTACACCTTC.

The chain employs TRBV4-2 and TRBJ1-5, with D perhaps TRBD1 (5 bases). CDR1 is LGHNA, CDR2 YNFKEQ, per germline. This CDR3 has 15 amino acids. Trimming shortened V by 5 bases and J by 6 bases, and 17 bases separated the two germline ends. The CDR3 coding sequence is TGTGCCAGCAGCTCCAGGGAAGGGGTCAGTCAGCCCCAGCATTTT. Translating it yields CASSSREGVSQPQHF.

The chain employs TRBV14 and TRBJ2-7; D gene unclear. Germline CDR1 is SGHDN and CDR2 is FVKESK. Trimming removed 2 bases at V and 2 bases at J, with 7 bases between. CDR3 length equals 13 residues. CDR3 in DNA: TGTGCCAGCAGCCAACAGAACGCCTACGAGCAGTACTTC. Translation gives CASSQQNAYEQYF.

The gene calls are TRBV25-1 and TRBJ1-1, with D possibly matching TRBD1 (6 bases). The ends were cut back, 9 bases at V and 0 bases at J, with 23 bases in the middle. CDR1 is MGHDK, CDR2 SYGVNS, per germline. The CDR3 runs to 17 residues. CDR3 coding DNA: TGTGCCAGTACGCTGGGACAAGGGGTTGGGGTGAACACTGAAGCTTTCTTT. It translates to CASTLGQGVGVNTEAFF. The whole variable domain, filled in from reference TRBV25-1 and TRBJ1-1, reads EADIYQTPRYLVIGTGKKITLECSQTMGHDKMYWYQQDPGMELHLIHYSYGVNSTEKGDLSSESTVSRIRTEHFPLTLESARPSHTSQYLCASTLGQGVGVNTEAFFGQGTRLTVV.